These 14 T cell receptor beta chains were sequenced from one sample in a study of cytomegalovirus exposure and HLA in healthy donors. The PCR employed 60 Vbeta primers together with 13 Jbeta primers. The data were produced by immunoSEQ multiplex PCR, yet TCRdb's version contains in-frame clones alone and is incomplete. The sample shows more than 90,000 clones, under 85% of them seen only once. Sequencing was carried out using PBMCs. The receptors originated from a middle-aged woman in good health and CMV-seropositive.

The chain recombines TRBV14 with TRBJ1-2; 8 bases agree with TRBD1. The junction had 7 bases not matched to a gene; V was cut back by 3 bases and J by 4 bases. Germline CDR1 and CDR2: SGHDN and FVKESK. The CDR3 consists of 15 residues. The CDR3 DNA is TGTGCCAGCAGCCAGGGAGGGGACAGGACCTATGGCTACACCTTC. Translation: CASSQGGDRTYGYTF. Full variable domain (remainder filled in from reference TRBV14 and TRBJ1-2): EAGVTQFPSHSVIEKGQTVTLRCDPISGHDNLYWYRRVMGKEIKFLLHFVKESKQDESGMPNNRFLAERTGGTYSTLKVQPAELEDSGVYFCASSQGGDRTYGYTFGSGTRLTVV.

The chain employs TRBV4-2 and TRBJ2-1; 8 bases align to TRBD2. The V segment lost 4 bases and the J segment 0 bases; nucleotides outside the gene matches: 5. Germline values: CDR1 LGHNA, CDR2 YNFKEQ. The CDR3 loop spans 16 amino acids. The CDR3 DNA follows: TGTGCCAGCAGCCGTAGCGGGGCGAGCTCCTACAATGAGCAGTTCTTC. Its translation: CASSRSGASSYNEQFF.

This clone was detected once. V is TRBV27 and J is TRBJ2-1; 13 positions agree with TRBD2. The V gene end was trimmed by 5 bases and the J gene end by 12 bases; junction bases not matched to a gene: 13. The CDR3 consists of 16 residues. Germline-derived CDR1 and CDR2 are MNHEY and SMNVEV (reference sequence). The DNA for the CDR3 is TGTGCCAGCAGTACAGGACTAGCGGGAGCCAACAGAGGGCAGTTCTTC. Amino acid sequence: CASSTGLAGANRGQFF.

V and J are TRBV6-5 and TRBJ2-7, with 9 bases identical to TRBD2. This CDR3 region has 13 residues. Germline lookup yields CDR1 MNHEY and CDR2 SVGAGI. J was trimmed by 6 bases and V by 4 bases; bases with no gene match: 4. CDR3 in DNA: TGTGCCAGCAGTTTTACAGCGGGAGGCGAGCAGTACTTC. Translation: CASSFTAGGEQYF.

The chain is built from TRBV29-1 and TRBJ1-2; D might be TRBD1 (6 bases). The CDR3 contains 13 residues. Germline V CDR1 and CDR2: SQVTM, ANQGSEA. V was pared by 2 bases and J by 7 bases, with 14 bases between. The CDR3 region is CSVEQGGESGYTF. The CDR3 DNA follows: TGCAGCGTTGAACAAGGGGGGGAATCTGGCTACACCTTC.

V is TRBV5-1 and J is TRBJ2-5; 7 nucleotides match TRBD1. Germline values: CDR1 SGHRS, CDR2 YFSETQ. The CDR3 extends over 13 amino acids. The ends lost 4 bases at V and 2 bases at J; junction bases unmatched: 2. The CDR3 nucleotides read TGCGCCAGCAGCACGGACAGGCAAGAGACCCAGTACTTC. Translating gives CASSTDRQETQYF.

This chain uses TRBV6-6 with TRBJ2-5; possibly TRBD1 for D (6 bases). This CDR3 is 13 amino acids long. Trimming shortened V by 2 bases and J by 11 bases, and 15 bases separated the two germline ends. The germline V gene has CDR1 MNHNY and CDR2 SVGAGI (reference sequence). The CDR3 is CASSYEGVREQYF. The CDR3, as DNA: TGTGCCAGCAGTTACGAGGGGGTAAGAGAGCAGTACTTC.

This chain uses TRBV19 with TRBJ2-5, with TRBD1 as a possible D gene (5 bases). Trimming left V 7 bases short and J 5 bases short, with 11 bases between. The CDR3 totals 12 residues. The germline gives CDR1 LNHDA, CDR2 SQIVND (reference sequence). The CDR3 here is CASTSAGETQYF. The DNA for the CDR3 is TGTGCCAGTACCTCGGCAGGGGAGACCCAGTACTTC.

The chain recombines TRBV7-9 with TRBJ1-2; D remains unclear. Trimming took off 4 bases at V and 5 bases at J, with 8 bases between the two ends. Germline V gives CDR1 SEHNR, CDR2 FQNEAQ (reference sequence). This CDR3 has 12 residues. CDR3 coding DNA: TGTGCCAGCAGCTCATCCCGGTATGGCTACACCTTC. This translates into CASSSSRYGYTF.

The rearrangement uses TRBV11-2 and TRBJ2-6; 7 positions agree with TRBD2. The CDR3 is 16 residues long. The germline V gene has CDR1 SGHAT and CDR2 FQNNGV. J lost 2 bases, V lost 0 bases, and 1 base had no gene match. This CDR3 is CASSLDGRAGANVLTF. CDR3 bases: TGTGCCAGCAGCTTAGATGGGAGGGCTGGGGCCAACGTCCTGACTTTC.

In its sample, this clone was seen a few times. The J gene is TRBJ1-5, the V gene TRBV9, with 8 positions matching TRBD1. The CDR3 has 15 amino acids. Germline CDR1 is SGDLS and CDR2 is YYNGEE. The V gene end was trimmed by 3 bases and the J gene end by 5 bases; junction bases not matched to a gene: 7. The CDR3 here is CASSGTGILDQPQHF. CDR3 in DNA: TGTGCCAGCAGCGGGACAGGGATACTGGATCAGCCCCAGCATTTT.

The chain combines TRBV27 with TRBJ1-1, with 10 positions matching TRBD1. The J segment lost 2 bases and the V segment lost 7 bases, leaving 10 bases of the junction unmatched. The CDR3 contains 16 residues. Germline V gene data show CDR1 as MNHEY and CDR2 as SMNVEV (reference sequence). The chain's CDR3 is CASKWGTGAPNTEAFF. Here the CDR3 DNA reads TGTGCCAGCAAATGGGGGACAGGGGCCCCTAACACTGAAGCTTTCTTT.

The sample holds one count of this clone. V is TRBV6-1 and J is TRBJ2-1; 7 bases line up with TRBD1. J gave up 10 bases and V 4 bases, and 7 bases lay outside the gene matches. Per germline, CDR1 MNHNS and CDR2 SASEGT. This CDR3 is 13 amino acids long. CDR3 amino acids: CASSASEQGEQFF. As DNA, the CDR3 is TGTGCCAGCAGTGCAAGCGAACAGGGGGAGCAGTTCTTC.

The table lists this clone with a count of one. The genes are TRBV29-1 and TRBJ2-3; TRBD2 might be the D (6 bases). The CDR3 has 14 amino acids. Germline V CDR1 and CDR2: SQVTM, ANQGSEA. V shed 8 bases and J shed 2 bases, with 17 bases lying between them. The chain's CDR3 is CSPHLAEPTDTQYF. CDR3 DNA: TGCAGCCCACACTTAGCGGAACCCACAGATACGCAGTATTTT.